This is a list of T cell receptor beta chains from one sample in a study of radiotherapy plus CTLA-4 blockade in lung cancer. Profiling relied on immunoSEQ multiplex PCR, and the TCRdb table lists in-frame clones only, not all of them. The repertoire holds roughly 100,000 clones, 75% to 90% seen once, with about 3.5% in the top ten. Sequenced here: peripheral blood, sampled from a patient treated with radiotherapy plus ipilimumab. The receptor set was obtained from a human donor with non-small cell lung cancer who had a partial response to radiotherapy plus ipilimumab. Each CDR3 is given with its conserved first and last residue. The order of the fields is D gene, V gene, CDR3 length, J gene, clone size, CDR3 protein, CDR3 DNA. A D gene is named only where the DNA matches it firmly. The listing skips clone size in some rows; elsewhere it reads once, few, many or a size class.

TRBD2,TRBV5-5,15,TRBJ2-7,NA,CASSLVTSGSYEQYF,TGTGCCAGCAGCTTGGTTACTAGCGGGTCCTACGAGCAGTACTTC
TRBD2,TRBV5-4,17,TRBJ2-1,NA,CASSLPEAGGPGNEQFF,TGTGCCAGCAGCCTACCGGAGGCGGGAGGGCCGGGCAATGAGCAGTTCTTC
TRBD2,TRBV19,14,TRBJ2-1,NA,CASNERERPYEQFF,TGTGCCAGTAATGAGCGGGAGAGACCGTATGAGCAGTTCTTC
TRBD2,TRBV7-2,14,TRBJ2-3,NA,CASSLQAGEDTQYF,TGTGCCAGCAGCTTACAAGCGGGAGAAGATACGCAGTATTTT
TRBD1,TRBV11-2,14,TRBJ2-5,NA,CASSFSTGGETQYF,TGTGCCAGCAGCTTTTCGACAGGGGGAGAGACCCAGTACTTC
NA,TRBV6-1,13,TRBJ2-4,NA,CASSWTLRNIQYF,TGTGCCAGCAGTTGGACATTGAGAAACATTCAGTACTTC
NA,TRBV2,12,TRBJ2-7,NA,CASSGVTYEQYF,TGTGCCAGCAGTGGCGTTACCTACGAGCAGTACTTC
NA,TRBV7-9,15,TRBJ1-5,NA,CASSFAGTSNQPQHF,TGTGCCAGCAGCTTTGCAGGAACAAGCAATCAGCCCCAGCATTTT
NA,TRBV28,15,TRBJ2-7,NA,CASSPDSRGSYEQYF,TGTGCCAGCAGCCCGGACAGCAGGGGATCCTACGAGCAGTACTTC
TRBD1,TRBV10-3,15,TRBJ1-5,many,CAISDHRGGNQPQHF,TGTGCCATCAGTGACCACAGGGGAGGTAATCAGCCCCAGCATTTT
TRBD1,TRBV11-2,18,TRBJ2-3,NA,CASSLTPFDRGYVDTQYF,TGTGCCAGCAGCTTAACCCCCTTCGACAGGGGGTATGTAGATACGCAGTATTTT
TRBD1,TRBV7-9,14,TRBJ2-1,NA,CASSSGQGYNEQFF,TGTGCCAGCAGCTCGGGACAGGGGTACAATGAGCAGTTCTTC
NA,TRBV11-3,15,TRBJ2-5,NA,CASSQGTGLGEAQYF,TGTGCCAGCAGCCAGGGAACGGGACTTGGTGAGGCCCAGTACTTC
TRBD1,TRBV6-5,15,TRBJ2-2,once,CASSFDRVDTGELFF,TGTGCCAGCAGTTTTGACAGGGTTGACACCGGGGAGCTGTTTTTT
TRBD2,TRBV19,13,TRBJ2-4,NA,CASSQVGGDPWYF,TGTGCCAGTAGTCAAGTGGGGGGGGACCCGTGGTACTTC
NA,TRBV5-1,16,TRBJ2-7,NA,CASSLAGVASSREQYF,TGCGCCAGCAGCTTGGCAGGTGTGGCTTCAAGCCGCGAGCAGTACTTC
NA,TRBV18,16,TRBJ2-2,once,CASSPLGGSGTGELFF,TGTGCCAGCTCACCATTAGGAGGGAGTGGGACCGGGGAGCTGTTTTTT
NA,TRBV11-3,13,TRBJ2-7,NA,CASSLFRDYEQYF,TGTGCCAGCAGCTTATTTCGGGACTACGAGCAGTACTTC
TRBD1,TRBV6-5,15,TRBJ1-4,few,CASSYSTGKGEKLFF,TGTGCCAGCAGTTACTCGACAGGGAAGGGAGAAAAACTGTTTTTT
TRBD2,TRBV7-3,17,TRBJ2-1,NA,CASSLMPSGSSYNEQFF,TGTGCCAGCAGCTTAATGCCTAGCGGCAGCTCCTACAATGAGCAGTTCTTC
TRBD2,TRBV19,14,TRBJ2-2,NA,CAIHSGRRTGELFF,TGTGCCATTCATAGCGGGAGGAGAACCGGGGAGCTGTTTTTT
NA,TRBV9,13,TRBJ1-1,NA,CASSVGLYTEAFF,TGTGCCAGCAGCGTAGGGCTGTACACTGAAGCTTTCTTT
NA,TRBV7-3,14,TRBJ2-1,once,CASSLGRGYNEQFF,TGTGCCAGCAGCTTAGGGAGGGGGTACAATGAGCAGTTCTTC
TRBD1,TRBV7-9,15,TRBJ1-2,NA,CASSAGTGGRDGYTF,TGTGCCAGCAGCGCCGGGACAGGGGGCAGGGATGGCTACACCTTC
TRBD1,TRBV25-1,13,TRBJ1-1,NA,CASSAPTGVEAFF,TGTGCCAGCAGTGCCCCCACAGGGGTTGAAGCTTTCTTT
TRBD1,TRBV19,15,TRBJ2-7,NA,CASSLDDRGGYEQYF,TGTGCCAGTAGTCTCGATGACAGGGGGGGATACGAGCAGTACTTC
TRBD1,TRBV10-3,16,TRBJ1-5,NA,CAISDPTGYSNQPQHF,TGTGCCATCAGTGACCCGACAGGGTATAGCAATCAGCCCCAGCATTTT
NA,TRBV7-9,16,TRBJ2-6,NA,CASRPVARSGANVLTF,TGTGCCAGCAGGCCCGTTGCGAGATCTGGGGCCAACGTCCTGACTTTC
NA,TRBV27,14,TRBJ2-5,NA,CASSLGGGPGTQYF,TGTGCCAGCAGTTTAGGGGGGGGGCCGGGGACCCAGTACTTC
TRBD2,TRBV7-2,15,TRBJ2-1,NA,CASSRSGRFFAEQFF,TGTGCCAGCAGCCGTAGCGGGAGGTTCTTCGCTGAGCAGTTCTTC